This entry lists 27 T cell receptor beta chains sequenced from one sample in a study of control samples from healthy donors and cancer patients. Sequencing used immunoSEQ multiplex PCR; TCRdb keeps in-frame clones, though not all of them. In the table there are around 180,000 clones, 88% of which are singletons. The sequenced sample consisted of blood. The receptor source for this set is a woman aged 25 to 39 in good health.

V is TRBV7-9 and J is TRBJ2-1; 10 positions agree with TRBD2. Trimming took 3 bases from V and 1 from J; bases not matched to a gene: 9. The CDR3 sequence is 18 residues long. Germline V gene sequence: CDR1 SEHNR, CDR2 FQNEAQ (reference sequence). The CDR3 reads CASSLVSGRSKSYNEQFF. The DNA for the CDR3 is TGTGCCAGCAGCTTGGTTAGCGGGAGGTCTAAATCCTACAATGAGCAGTTCTTC. Supplemented by reference TRBV7-9 and TRBJ2-1, the full variable domain reads DTGVSQNPRHKITKRGQNVTFRCDPISEHNRLYWYRQTLGQGPEFLTYFQNEAQLEKSRLLSDRFSAERPKGSFSTLEIQRTEQGDSAMYLCASSLVSGRSKSYNEQFFGPGTRLTVL.

The V gene is TRBV6-6, the J gene TRBJ2-3; no definite D call. Trimming left V 6 bases short and J 2 bases short, with 12 bases between. The CDR3 extends over 14 amino acids. Germline loops: CDR1 MNHNY, CDR2 SVGAGI (reference sequence). This chain's CDR3 is CASRGNFNTDTQYF. Written as DNA, the CDR3 is TGTGCCAGCAGAGGGAATTTTAACACAGATACGCAGTATTTT.

The J gene is TRBJ1-3, the V gene TRBV4-1; D call uncertain. The CDR3 sequence is 12 residues long. Germline lookup yields CDR1 MGHRA and CDR2 YSYEKL. V lost 4 bases, J lost 8 bases, and 9 bases lay in between. In DNA, the CDR3 is TGCGCCAGCAGCCGAACCGGGGACACCATATATTTT. This gives the protein CASSRTGDTIYF.

The chain joins TRBV5-1 to TRBJ1-4; 9 positions agree with TRBD1. V was clipped by 4 bases and J by 2 bases; unmatched bases: 9. The CDR3 has 17 amino acids. Per the germline V gene, CDR1 is SGHRS and CDR2 is YFSETQ. The CDR3 region is CASSRKQGAGTNEKLFF. CDR3 coding DNA: TGCGCCAGCAGCCGAAAACAGGGGGCTGGCACTAATGAAAAACTGTTTTTT. The complete variable domain, with remaining parts taken from reference TRBV5-1 and TRBJ1-4, reads KAGVTQTPRYLIKTRGQQVTLSCSPISGHRSVSWYQQTPGQGLQFLFEYFSETQRNKGNFPGRFSGRQFSNSRSEMNVSTLELGDSALYLCASSRKQGAGTNEKLFFGSGTQLSVL.

This clone was counted a few times. The gene calls are TRBV6-2 or TRBV6-3 and TRBJ1-3; D is ambiguous. The V gene lost 6 bases and the J gene lost 4 bases, with 7 bases spanning the gap. The CDR3 contains 12 residues. CDR1 is MNHEY, CDR2 SVGEGT, per germline. CDR3 nucleotides: TGTGCCAGCAGCCCCACGGGAAACACCATATATTTT. The encoded protein is CASSPTGNTIYF.

This clone occurred once. V is TRBV3-1 (or the pseudogene TRBV3-2) and J is TRBJ1-4; D gene ambiguous. This CDR3 is built from 13 residues. The ends were cut back, 4 bases at V and 4 bases at J, with 7 bases in the middle. Per germline, CDR1 LGHDT and CDR2 YNNKEL (reference sequence). Here the CDR3 DNA reads TGTGCCAGCAGCCCAGGACTTAATGAAAAACTGTTTTTT. Amino acids: CASSPGLNEKLFF.

V and J are TRBV6-5 and TRBJ2-4; 13 bases line up with TRBD2. V lost 6 bases, J lost 10 bases, and 9 bases stayed unmatched. This CDR3 is 15 amino acids long. The germline gives CDR1 MNHEY, CDR2 SVGAGI. The CDR3 coding sequence is TGTGCCAGCAGCCGAGGACTAGCGGGAGAACTAATTCAGTACTTC. The encoded protein is CASSRGLAGELIQYF.

CDR3 loop: CASSGSGSSYEQYV. CDR3 DNA: TGTGCCAGCAGTGGTTCCGGGAGCTCCTACGAGCAGTACGTC. This rearrangement joins TRBV2 to TRBJ2-7; possibly TRBD2 for D (6 bases). This CDR3 contains 14 residues. Germline V gene data show CDR1 as SNHLY and CDR2 as FYNNEI. Deletions cut 4 bases from V and 0 bases from J, with 10 bases between.

This clone was recorded a few times. J is TRBJ2-5 and V is TRBV27, with 7 bases fitting TRBD2. There are 13 residues in the CDR3. The J segment lost 5 bases and the V segment lost 9 bases, leaving 9 bases of the junction unmatched. The germline CDR1 and CDR2 sequences are MNHEY and SMNVEV (reference sequence). The CDR3 DNA sequence: TGTGCCAGTAATCAAGCGGGATTTGAGACCCAGTACTTC. Translated: CASNQAGFETQYF.

The rearrangement joins TRBV7-9 to TRBJ2-1; TRBD1 might be the D (5 bases). Trimming pared 2 bases from V and 8 bases from J, leaving 13 bases between. The germline CDR1 and CDR2 sequences are SEHNR and FQNEAQ (reference sequence). The CDR3 has 14 amino acids. CDR3 sequence: CASSLMSGIDEQFF. DNA for the CDR3: TGTGCCAGCAGCTTAATGTCAGGGATCGATGAGCAGTTCTTC.

This clone was found a few times. Other DNA sequences in this specimen translate into the identical CDR3. In nucleotides, the CDR3 is TGTGCCAGCAGTTTAGGCTACGAGCAGTACTTC. Translated: CASSLGYEQYF. V gene TRBV27 combines with J gene TRBJ2-7; D is unclear. This CDR3 spans 11 amino acids. V lost 2 bases and J 3 bases, leaving 2 bases between the germline ends. Looked up from germline, CDR1 is MNHEY and CDR2 is SMNVEV (reference sequence).

The V gene is TRBV6-4, the J gene TRBJ2-1; D is unclear. CDR3 length: 15 amino acids. The germline gives CDR1 MRHNA, CDR2 SNTAGT. Trimming cost V 2 bases and J 5 bases, with 13 bases left between them. CDR3 DNA: TGTGCCAGCAGTGACGACCTCAAACCCCACAATGAGCAGTTCTTC. This sequence encodes CASSDDLKPHNEQFF.

This clone was detected only once. The V gene is TRBV18, the J gene TRBJ2-2; D not resolved. V was cut by 1 base and J by 5 bases, with 14 bases left in between. This CDR3 has 16 amino acids. CDR1 is KGHSH, CDR2 LQKENI, per germline. The CDR3 DNA is TGTGCCAGCTCACCACTAACTTCTCATGGGACCGGGGAGCTGTTTTTT. Encoded protein: CASSPLTSHGTGELFF.

This clone is a singleton in its sample. V gene TRBV6-5 combines with J gene TRBJ2-1; D is uncertain. This CDR3 is 15 amino acids long. V lost 0 bases and J 5 bases, leaving 11 bases between the germline ends. CDR1 and CDR2 (germline): MNHEY, SVGAGI. The CDR3 DNA reads as TGTGCCAGCAGTTACTCGGTGGTACATAACAATGAGCAGTTCTTC. Translation: CASSYSVVHNNEQFF.

V usage is TRBV6-6 and J usage is TRBJ2-5, with D unclear. Germline CDR1 reads MNHNY; CDR2 reads SVGAGI (reference sequence). Trimming removed 0 bases at V and 1 base at J, with 12 bases between. This CDR3 spans 16 amino acids. The CDR3 nucleotides read TGTGCCAGCAGTTACTCAATTTCCAGACCCCAAGAGACCCAGTACTTC. Translated: CASSYSISRPQETQYF.

The rearrangement joins TRBV5-4 to TRBJ2-5, with a tentative D call TRBD2 (6 bases). Germline V lookup: CDR1 SGHNT, CDR2 YYREEE (reference sequence). CDR3 length: 15 amino acids. V gave up 2 bases and J gave up 1 base, with 12 bases separating them. The CDR3: CASSLSARGQETQYF. Written as DNA, the CDR3 is TGTGCCAGCAGCTTATCGGCGCGGGGCCAAGAGACCCAGTACTTC.

V and J are TRBV28 and TRBJ2-5, with D possibly TRBD2 on 6 matching bases. Germline V gene data show CDR1 as MDHEN and CDR2 as SYDVKM. Trimming left V 4 bases short and J 5 bases short, with 20 bases between. This CDR3 comprises 16 residues. CDR3 protein: CASSSPRIRAGETQYF. CDR3 nucleotide sequence: TGTGCCAGCAGTTCTCCAAGAATCCGGGCGGGGGAGACCCAGTACTTC. Together with reference TRBV28 and TRBJ2-5, the CDR3 gives the full variable domain: DVKVTQSSRYLVKRTGEKVFLECVQDMDHENMFWYRQDPGLGLRLIYFSYDVKMKEKGDIPEGYSVSREKKERFSLILESASTNQTSMYLCASSSPRIRAGETQYFGPGTRLLVL.

This clone is a singleton in its sample. The rearrangement links TRBV18 to TRBJ1-2, with D unresolved. Germline V gene sequence: CDR1 KGHSH, CDR2 LQKENI. Trimming shortened V by 0 bases and J by 6 bases, and 11 bases separated the two germline ends. CDR3 length equals 14 residues. The CDR3 region has the DNA TGTGCCAGCTCACCACCGCCCACTGGGAATGGCTACACCTTC. Residues: CASSPPPTGNGYTF.

The chain carries TRBV28 and TRBJ1-6; 9 nucleotides line up with TRBD1. J gave up 5 bases and V 3 bases, and 2 bases lay outside the gene matches. The CDR3 loop spans 15 amino acids. Germline V gene lookup returns CDR1 MDHEN and CDR2 SYDVKM. This CDR3 reads CASSFGDRDNSPLHF. Written as DNA, the CDR3 is TGTGCCAGCAGTTTTGGGGACAGGGATAATTCACCCCTCCACTTT.

This chain links TRBV5-5 with TRBJ1-3; 8 bases are a match to TRBD1. V trimming: 4 bases; J trimming: 0 bases; junction bases outside the gene matches: 3. Germline V gives CDR1 SGHKS, CDR2 YYEKEE (reference sequence). The CDR3 extends over 15 amino acids. CDR3 in DNA: TGTGCCAGCAGCCGTGACAGGGGCTCTGGAAACACCATATATTTT. It is translated as CASSRDRGSGNTIYF.

This CDR3 reads CASTPGSGSGELFF. The CDR3 nucleotides are TGTGCCAGCACCCCCGGATCAGGCTCCGGGGAGCTGTTTTTT. The V gene is TRBV25-1, the J gene TRBJ2-2; D not resolved. Germline V lookup: CDR1 MGHDK, CDR2 SYGVNS. The V gene lost 7 bases and the J gene lost 6 bases, with 15 bases spanning the gap. The CDR3 is 14 residues long.

This chain links TRBV5-1 with TRBJ1-2; D not resolved. The germline CDR1 and CDR2 sequences are SGHRS and YFSETQ. Trimming removed 0 bases from V and 4 bases from J, with 13 bases in between. The length of the CDR3 is 15 residues. The CDR3 spells CASSLAADSFYGYTF. DNA for the CDR3: TGCGCCAGCAGCTTGGCCGCGGATTCTTTCTATGGCTACACCTTC. The whole variable domain, filled in from reference TRBV5-1 and TRBJ1-2, reads KAGVTQTPRYLIKTRGQQVTLSCSPISGHRSVSWYQQTPGQGLQFLFEYFSETQRNKGNFPGRFSGRQFSNSRSEMNVSTLELGDSALYLCASSLAADSFYGYTFGSGTRLTVV.

This chain uses TRBV7-9 with TRBJ2-5; weak D call: TRBD1 (6 bases). V was pared by 5 bases and J by 2 bases, with 15 bases between. CDR1 is SEHNR and CDR2 is FQNEAQ in the germline V gene (reference sequence). This CDR3 is 15 amino acids long. This CDR3 reads CASSHPGHRQETQYF. CDR3 nucleotide sequence: TGTGCCAGCAGCCACCCGGGACACAGACAAGAGACCCAGTACTTC. Full variable domain (rest looked up from reference TRBV7-9 and TRBJ2-5): DTGVSQNPRHKITKRGQNVTFRCDPISEHNRLYWYRQTLGQGPEFLTYFQNEAQLEKSRLLSDRFSAERPKGSFSTLEIQRTEQGDSAMYLCASSHPGHRQETQYFGPGTRLLVL.

J is TRBJ2-1 and V is TRBV5-1, with TRBD2 matching over 14 bases. The germline V gene encodes CDR1 SGHRS and CDR2 YFSETQ. V was clipped by 3 bases and J by 7 bases; unmatched bases: 3. The CDR3 loop spans 15 amino acids. This CDR3 is CASSSGLAGDNEQFF. In DNA, the CDR3 is TGCGCCAGCAGCTCGGGACTAGCGGGAGATAATGAGCAGTTCTTC.

With respect to this clone: The same CDR3 is also encoded by other DNA sequences in this sample. This rearrangement joins TRBV18 to TRBJ2-3, with 11 nucleotides matching TRBD2. Germline assignment: CDR1 KGHSH and CDR2 LQKENI. CDR3 length: 14 amino acids. V trimming: 6 bases; J trimming: 5 bases; junction bases outside the gene matches: 4. CDR3 sequence (DNA): TGTGCCAGCTCCCCGACTAGCGGGGAAGATACGCAGTATTTT. Translating it yields CASSPTSGEDTQYF.

The chain is built from TRBV21-1 and TRBJ2-5; the table names TRBD2, a call not compared with the DNA. TRBV21-1 is described as a pseudogene. There are 15 residues in the CDR3. The DNA for the CDR3 is TGTGCCAGCAGCTCCTTTAGCGGGAGGAGAGAGACCCAGTACTTC. This codes for CASSSFSGRRETQYF.

V usage is TRBV29-1 and J usage is TRBJ2-1; TRBD2 matches at 8 bases. Germline-derived CDR1 and CDR2 are SQVTM and ANQGSEA. The CDR3 extends over 15 amino acids. The trim removed 1 base at V and 0 bases at J, leaving 2 bases unmatched. The CDR3 DNA reads TGCAGCGTTGAAGGGCGGGAGGACTCCTACAATGAGCAGTTCTTC. It translates to CSVEGREDSYNEQFF.